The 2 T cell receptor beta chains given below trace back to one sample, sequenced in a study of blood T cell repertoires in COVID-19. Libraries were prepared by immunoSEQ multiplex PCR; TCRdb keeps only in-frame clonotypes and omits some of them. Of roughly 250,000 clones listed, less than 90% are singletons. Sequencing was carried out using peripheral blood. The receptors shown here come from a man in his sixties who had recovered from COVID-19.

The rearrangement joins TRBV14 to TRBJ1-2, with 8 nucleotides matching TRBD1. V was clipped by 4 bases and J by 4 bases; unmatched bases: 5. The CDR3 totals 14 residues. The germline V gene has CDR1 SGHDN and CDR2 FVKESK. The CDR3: CASSLTGEFYGYTF. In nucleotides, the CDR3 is TGTGCCAGCAGCCTGACAGGGGAATTCTATGGCTACACCTTC.

CDR3 DNA sequence: TGTGCCACTGGGGCCCGCACGGAGACCCAGTACTTC. Translation gives CATGARTETQYF. This sequence joins TRBV6-5 and TRBJ2-5, with D possibly TRBD1 on 5 matching bases. The CDR3 sequence is 12 residues long. V was cut by 10 bases and J by 5 bases, with 14 bases left in between. Looked up from germline, CDR1 is MNHEY and CDR2 is SVGAGI.